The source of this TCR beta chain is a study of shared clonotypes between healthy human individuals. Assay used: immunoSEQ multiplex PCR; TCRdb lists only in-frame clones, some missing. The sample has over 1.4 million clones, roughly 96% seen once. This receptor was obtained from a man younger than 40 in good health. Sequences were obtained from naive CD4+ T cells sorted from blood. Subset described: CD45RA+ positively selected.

The DNA for the CDR3 is TGTGCCAGCAGCTCCACCATTGGTGAGCAGTTCTTC. Translating it yields CASSSTIGEQFF. V gene TRBV7-2 combines with J gene TRBJ2-1; D uncertain. Trimming shortened V by 4 bases and J by 9 bases, and 10 bases separated the two germline ends. The V gene's germline CDR1 is SGHTA and CDR2 FQGNSA. The CDR3 has 12 amino acids.